The clone carrying this T cell receptor (beta chain) was counted once. This entry belongs to a study of shared clonotypes between healthy human individuals. Trimming removed 4 bases from V and 7 bases from J; junction bases left unmatched: 9. CDR1 and CDR2 (germline): MDHEN, SYDVKM. This CDR3 has 15 amino acids. The protocol was immunoSEQ multiplex PCR, while the TCRdb copy is restricted to in-frame clones and leaves out a portion. The sample lists around 350,000 clones; more than 60% were seen once. The TCR was taken from a man aged 30 to 45 in good health. The chain joins TRBV28 to TRBJ1-1; 10 bases are shared with TRBD1. Specimen: memory CD4+ T cells sorted from blood. Subset here: CD45RA-negative fraction. The CDR3 sequence is CASSSRQGARVEAFF. The CDR3 region has the DNA TGTGCCAGCAGTTCCCGACAGGGGGCGAGGGTTGAAGCTTTCTTT.